Shown below are 20 T cell receptor beta chains from a single sample sequenced in a study of T cell repertoires in cytomegalovirus infection. TCRdb itself ran the reads through MiXCR, one entry per CDR3 protein. The table lists about 46,000 distinct CDR3 sequences, approximately 22% of them singletons. Which antigens these TCRs recognize remains unknown. Sequencing was carried out using PBMCs, sequenced either directly or after in vitro stimulation (not recorded which). Source of these receptors: a human donor in good health (CMV status not recorded). Some clones in this sample may be carry-over from other donors' samples.

This clonotype was found many times. The V call is TRBV6-6, the J call TRBJ2-5; 14 bases agree with TRBD2. Germline assignment: CDR1 MNHNY and CDR2 SVGAGI (reference sequence). Germline trimming cut 5 bases from V and 4 bases from J; bases unmatched to any gene: 6. There are 16 residues in the CDR3. DNA for the CDR3: TGTGCCAGCAGTCAGGGACTAGCGGGAGCTGGAGAGACCCAGTACTTC. Amino acids: CASSQGLAGAGETQYF.

This clonotype came up many times. The rearrangement links TRBV7-8 to TRBJ2-2; D is ambiguous. Germline values: CDR1 SGHVS, CDR2 FQNEAQ. Trimming cost V 8 bases and J 5 bases, with 12 bases left between them. CDR3 length equals 13 residues. CDR3 nucleotides: TGTGCCAGCCTCTTTCAGTTTACCGGGGAGCTGTTTTTT. Protein sequence: CASLFQFTGELFF.

This clonotype was found many times. The chain joins TRBV28 to TRBJ2-5; weak D call: TRBD2 (6 bases). From germline, CDR1 is MDHEN and CDR2 SYDVKM. V was trimmed by 6 bases and J by 2 bases, leaving 16 bases between them. This CDR3 spans 15 amino acids. CDR3 residues: CASRPGSRLQETQYF. In DNA, the CDR3 is TGTGCCAGCAGGCCCGGGAGCAGGCTTCAAGAGACCCAGTACTTC.

This clonotype came up many times. The V gene is TRBV7-2, the J gene TRBJ2-5, with D uncertain. Trimming removed 2 bases at V and 5 bases at J, with 12 bases between. Per the germline V gene, CDR1 is SGHTA and CDR2 is FQGNSA. This CDR3 has 14 amino acids. The CDR3 protein is CASSLWSVKETQYF. CDR3 DNA: TGTGCCAGCAGCTTATGGTCCGTGAAGGAGACCCAGTACTTC.

This clonotype came up a few times. The chain links TRBV4-1 to TRBJ2-7; no definite D call. CDR3 length: 13 residues. In germline, CDR1 is MGHRA, CDR2 YSYEKL. V lost 1 base and J 6 bases, leaving 10 bases between the germline ends. This CDR3 reads CASSQGNPPEQYF. CDR3 DNA: TGCGCCAGCAGCCAAGGGAACCCACCCGAGCAGTACTTC.

The V and J genes are TRBV30 and TRBJ1-6, with D possibly being TRBD1 (5 bases). CDR1 is GTSNPN and CDR2 is SVGIG in the germline V gene (reference sequence). The CDR3 totals 13 residues. V lost 4 bases, J lost 7 bases, and 11 bases lay in between. The CDR3 loop is CAWNGRANSPLHF. The CDR3 nucleotides read TGTGCCTGGAACGGCAGGGCAAATTCACCCCTCCACTTT.

The rearrangement uses TRBV7-9 and TRBJ1-2; perhaps TRBD1 as D (6 bases). V gave up 7 bases and J gave up 3 bases, with 9 bases separating them. The CDR3 consists of 12 residues. Germline V gene sequence: CDR1 SEHNR, CDR2 FQNEAQ (reference sequence). This chain's CDR3 is CASNPGDYGYTF. For the CDR3, the DNA is TGTGCCAGCAACCCAGGGGACTATGGCTACACCTTC.

The V gene is TRBV11-2, the J gene TRBJ1-6; TRBD1 is a possible D gene (5 bases). Germline V lookup: CDR1 SGHAT, CDR2 FQNNGV. V was clipped by 5 bases and J by 7 bases, with 18 bases between them. This CDR3 comprises 16 residues. The chain's CDR3 is CASSPLLGRANSPLHF. The DNA of the CDR3 is TGTGCCAGCAGCCCCCTCTTGGGACGGGCAAATTCACCCCTCCACTTT.

The chain joins TRBV4-3 to TRBJ1-4; D is perhaps TRBD1 (6 bases). V lost 2 bases and J lost 7, with 20 bases in between. CDR3 length: 17 residues. Germline CDR1 reads LGHNA; CDR2 reads YSLEER. The CDR3 coding sequence is TGCGCCAGCAGCCAATATCGGTACAGGGAACTAGGTGAAAAACTGTTTTTT. Amino acid sequence: CASSQYRYRELGEKLFF.

This clonotype was counted ten times or more. The chain links TRBV2 to TRBJ1-1; the match to TRBD1 covers 9 bases. Germline V gene lookup returns CDR1 SNHLY and CDR2 FYNNEI. CDR3 length equals 15 residues. Trimming at V came to 6 bases and at J to 0 bases, leaving 5 bases not matched to a gene. CDR3 region: CASSSGQGMNTEAFF. The DNA of the CDR3 is TGTGCCAGCAGCTCGGGACAGGGCATGAACACTGAAGCTTTCTTT.

This clonotype was found many times. The chain links TRBV5-1 to TRBJ2-7; D unclear. V lost 5 bases and J 5 bases, leaving 11 bases between the germline ends. The CDR3 runs to 12 residues. Germline V gene lookup returns CDR1 SGHRS and CDR2 YFSETQ. CDR3 sequence (DNA): TGCGCCAGCAGGGACCGGGTTGACGAGCAGTACTTC. Its translation: CASRDRVDEQYF.

This clonotype was counted between two and nine times. V is TRBV19 and J is TRBJ2-1, with 9 bases that match TRBD2. Trimming removed 5 bases from V and 5 bases from J; junction bases left unmatched: 7. Germline-derived CDR1 and CDR2 are LNHDA and SQIVND (reference sequence). The CDR3 consists of 15 residues. CDR3 amino acids: CASSPATSGNNEQFF. The CDR3 DNA reads TGTGCCAGTAGTCCGGCGACTAGCGGAAACAATGAGCAGTTCTTC.

The chain is built from TRBV28 and TRBJ1-2; D may be TRBD1 (6 bases). The ends were cut back, 5 bases at V and 6 bases at J, with 22 bases in the middle. The length of the CDR3 is 16 residues. Germline CDR1 and CDR2: MDHEN and SYDVKM. For the CDR3, the DNA is TGTGCCAGCAGTCCTATTAGGACAGCTCCAGTTCATGGCTACACCTTC. Encoded protein: CASSPIRTAPVHGYTF.

This clonotype was seen at least ten times. The rearrangement uses TRBV7-6 and TRBJ1-6; D gene ambiguous. The ends were cut back, 5 bases at V and 6 bases at J, with 17 bases in the middle. Germline V gene lookup returns CDR1 SGHVS and CDR2 FNYEAQ. The CDR3 has 16 residues. This CDR3 is CASSRKGPVSNSPLHF. The DNA for the CDR3 is TGTGCCAGCAGCCGAAAAGGTCCCGTGTCTAATTCACCCCTCCACTTT.

The chain combines TRBV18 with TRBJ2-7; 10 bases agree with TRBD1. CDR1 is KGHSH, CDR2 LQKENI, per germline. V was pared by 2 bases and J by 3 bases, with 1 base of the junction left unmatched. CDR3 size: 14 residues. The chain's CDR3 is CASSPGQGDYEQYF. The CDR3 bases are TGTGCCAGCTCACCAGGACAGGGGGACTACGAGCAGTACTTC. The full variable domain, with the rest looked up from reference TRBV18 and TRBJ2-7, is NAGVMQNPRHLVRRRGQEARLRCSPMKGHSHVYWYRQLPEEGLKFMVYLQKENIIDESGMPKERFSAEFPKEGPSILRIQQVVRGDSAAYFCASSPGQGDYEQYFGPGTRLTVT.

The J gene is TRBJ2-7, the V gene TRBV20-1; D may match TRBD1 or TRBD2 (6 bases each). The V and J ends lost 3 bases and 2 bases respectively, with 8 bases between them. Looked up from germline, CDR1 is DFQATT and CDR2 is SNEGSKA (reference sequence). This CDR3 has 12 residues. CDR3 sequence reads: CSASGGTYEQYF. The DNA of the CDR3 is TGCAGTGCTAGCGGGGGCACCTACGAGCAGTACTTC.

This chain joins TRBV4-1 and TRBJ2-5; the D gene is possibly TRBD1 (5 bases). This CDR3 spans 14 amino acids. Trimming took 1 base from V and 0 from J, leaving 6 bases between them. CDR1 is MGHRA, CDR2 YSYEKL, per germline. The CDR3 DNA sequence: TGCGCCAGCAGCCAAGGACAGAACCAAGAGACCCAGTACTTC. Its protein product is CASSQGQNQETQYF.

This clonotype has a single count. This sequence joins TRBV3-1 and TRBJ2-5; possibly TRBD2 for D (6 bases). Trimming cost V 4 bases and J 2 bases, with 8 bases left between them. The CDR3 consists of 13 residues. In germline, CDR1 is LGHDT, CDR2 YNNKEL (reference sequence). DNA for the CDR3: TGTGCCAGCAGCCGCCGGGGGCAAGAGACCCAGTACTTC. This codes for CASSRRGQETQYF.

This chain uses TRBV10-3 with TRBJ1-2, with TRBD1 as a possible D gene (6 bases). CDR1 ENHRY and CDR2 SYGVKD come from the germline V gene. Between the trimmed V and J ends, which lost 6 bases and 4 bases, there was a span of 39 bases. The CDR3 loop spans 22 amino acids. The CDR3 DNA sequence: TGTGCCATCAGCAATTACGGGACATCTCGCTCCGCTACCCAAACTCACAGCTATGGCTACACCTTC. Encoded protein: CAISNYGTSRSATQTHSYGYTF.

In this sample, this clonotype turned up many times. The chain employs TRBV3-1 and TRBJ2-2; either TRBD1 or TRBD2 may fit D (5 bases each). CDR1 and CDR2 (germline): LGHDT, YNNKEL (reference sequence). CDR3 size: 13 residues. V was shortened by 8 bases and J by 3 bases, with 10 bases between the two germline ends. CDR3 sequence: CASGAGDTGELFF. The CDR3 region has the DNA TGTGCCAGCGGGGCCGGGGACACCGGGGAGCTGTTTTTT.